This TCR beta chain was recovered during a study of tumor and adjacent non-tumor tissue in lung cancer. TCRbeta libraries were built with three rounds of nested PCR, modified from ARM-PCR. TCRdb re-analysed the multiplex PCR reads in MiXCR, keeping a single row per CDR3 protein. The data hold over 100,000 distinct CDR3 sequences, with 60% to 70% observed a single time. RNA was extracted from bulk tissue without any cell sorting. The normal lung tissue was taken more than 3 cm from the tumor edge. Germline V lookup: CDR1 SGHNT, CDR2 YENEEA. The CDR3 is 15 amino acids. V dropped 8 bases and J dropped 6; count of bases not matched to a gene: 13.

The TCR was taken from a man in his 60s with non-small cell lung cancer. Sequencing used distant non-tumor lung tissue. The chain is built from TRBV11-3 and TRBJ2-7; 10 bases match TRBD2. This CDR3 is CASGGRLAGVGEQYF. The CDR3 DNA reads as TGTGCCAGCGGCGGGAGGCTAGCGGGAGTTGGCGAGCAGTACTTC. The entire variable domain, with the rest obtained from reference TRBV11-3 and TRBJ2-7, is as follows: EAGVVQSPRYKIIEKKQPVAFWCNPISGHNTLYWYLQNLGQGPELLIRYENEEAVDDSQLPKDRFSAERLKGVDSTLKIQPAELGDSAVYLCASGGRLAGVGEQYFGPGTRLTVT.